This TCR beta chain is from a study of blood T cells in healthy people across ages. Primed by a sample-barcoded 5' primer and a J-beta primer mix, a second PCR proceeded for 7 to 11 cycles. Unique molecular identifiers of 12 random nucleotides labeled each cDNA. TCRdb re-called the 5' RACE reads with MiXCR, one entry per CDR3 protein. The sample lists just under 750,000 distinct CDR3 sequences; approximately 22% were seen once. Ten or more counts support this clonotype. This CDR3 is 11 amino acids long. V lost 7 bases to trimming and J lost 2 bases, with 6 bases between them. The germline gives CDR1 MNHNY, CDR2 SVGAGI (reference sequence). Healthy Russian Caucasian donors spanned ages about 6 to 100 years. It was roughly 10 milliliters of peripheral blood that were drawn from each donor.

The sequence was obtained from a man in his 70s in good health. This chain uses TRBV6-6 with TRBJ2-7; no definite D call. Material for sequencing was blood. The DNA for the CDR3 is TGTGCCAGCAAAACCGCCTACGAGCAGTACTTC. As protein: CASKTAYEQYF.